What follows are 15 T cell receptor beta chains derived from one specimen sequenced in a study of blood T cells in healthy people across ages. Next came a second PCR, run for about 7 to 12 cycles, which used a sample-barcoded 5' primer along with a J-beta primer mix. MiXCR was run by TCRdb on the 5' RACE reads, yielding one entry per CDR3 protein. Seen here are nearly 800,000 distinct CDR3 sequences, more than 50% observed once, and the top ten hold 20% to 30%. Specimen: blood. The receptors derive from a man aged 35-49 years in good health.

V is TRBV4-3 and J is TRBJ2-5; 8 bases fit TRBD2. The CDR3 runs to 16 residues. V was clipped by 4 bases and J by 1 base; unmatched bases: 8. Germline V gives CDR1 LGHNA, CDR2 YSLEER. The CDR3 here is CASSPEAGGPQETQYF. The CDR3 DNA reads TGCGCCAGCAGCCCGGAGGCGGGAGGACCCCAAGAGACCCAGTACTTC.

The V call is TRBV12-3 or TRBV12-4, the J call TRBJ1-1; TRBD1 aligns across 8 bases. The CDR3 is made up of 14 amino acids. The V and J ends lost 5 bases and 5 bases, in that order; junction bases with no gene match: 7. CDR3 DNA sequence: TGTGCCAGCAGTACGACAGGGGAGGGAACTGAAGCTTTCTTT. Translating gives CASSTTGEGTEAFF.

This clonotype appeared a few times. V and J are TRBV6-2 or TRBV6-3 and TRBJ2-6; a weak D match, TRBD1 (5 bases). The ends were cut back, 5 bases at V and 0 bases at J, with 11 bases in the middle. Germline values: CDR1 MNHEY, CDR2 SVGEGT. This CDR3 region has 16 residues. The CDR3 DNA sequence: TGTGCCAGCAGTGCCGAGACAGTCTCTGGGGCCAACGTCCTGACTTTC. Protein product: CASSAETVSGANVLTF.

This clonotype was counted between two and nine times. This chain links TRBV5-1 with TRBJ2-7; 13 nucleotides match TRBD2. J lost 3 bases, V lost 3 bases, and 6 bases had no gene match. The CDR3 length is 16 residues. The germline V gene encodes CDR1 SGHRS and CDR2 YFSETQ. The CDR3 is CASSYRTSGRDYEQYF. For the CDR3, the DNA is TGCGCCAGCAGCTACCGGACTAGCGGGAGAGACTACGAGCAGTACTTC.

J is TRBJ2-1 and V is TRBV9, with TRBD1 matching 8 bases. The CDR3 loop spans 16 amino acids. Germline loops: CDR1 SGDLS, CDR2 YYNGEE. The ends lost 4 bases at V and 8 bases at J; junction bases unmatched: 14. In nucleotides, the CDR3 is TGTGCCAGCAGCACGCGGGACAGGCTGCCTAAGGATGAGCAGTTCTTC. Amino acids: CASSTRDRLPKDEQFF.

The rearrangement links TRBV28 to TRBJ1-1; D not certain. The CDR3 is 17 residues long. The V and J ends lost 1 base and 0 bases respectively, with 15 bases between them. Germline CDR1 is MDHEN and CDR2 is SYDVKM. CDR3 region: CASSLFDRAILNTEAFF. For the CDR3, the DNA is TGTGCCAGCAGTTTATTTGACCGAGCCATCCTGAACACTGAAGCTTTCTTT.

This clonotype was detected only a few times. This chain joins TRBV4-2 and TRBJ2-1, with TRBD2 matching 10 bases. The CDR3 length is 19 residues. With V trimmed by 1 base and J by 0 bases, 9 bases remained unmatched. The germline CDR1 and CDR2 sequences are LGHNA and YNFKEQ. The CDR3 here is CASSQGVAGGPSSYNEQFF. Written as DNA, the CDR3 is TGTGCCAGCAGCCAAGGGGTAGCGGGAGGCCCCTCCTCCTACAATGAGCAGTTCTTC.

The V call is TRBV24-1, the J call TRBJ2-1, with 8 bases fitting TRBD1. The V segment lost 2 bases and the J segment 2 bases; nucleotides outside the gene matches: 1. Germline V CDR1 and CDR2: KGHDR, SFDVKD. This CDR3 contains 15 residues. CDR3 in amino acids: CATSDWGQAYNEQFF. The DNA of the CDR3 is TGTGCCACCAGTGATTGGGGACAGGCCTACAATGAGCAGTTCTTC.

This chain links TRBV9 with TRBJ2-3; TRBD1 is a possible D gene (5 bases). V was pared by 0 bases and J by 5 bases, with 10 bases between. This CDR3 is 14 amino acids long. The germline CDR1 and CDR2 sequences are SGDLS and YYNGEE. CDR3: CASSVDGQRDTQYF. The CDR3 bases are TGTGCCAGCAGCGTAGATGGACAACGAGATACGCAGTATTTT. The whole variable domain, filled in from reference TRBV9 and TRBJ2-3, reads DSGVTQTPKHLITATGQRVTLRCSPRSGDLSVYWYQQSLDQGLQFLIQYYNGEERAKGNILERFSAQQFPDLHSELNLSSLELGDSALYFCASSVDGQRDTQYFGPGTRLTVL.

The chain couples TRBV7-2 to TRBJ2-7; D is possibly TRBD2 (5 bases). The CDR3 totals 17 residues. V lost 0 bases and J 6 bases, leaving 21 bases between the germline ends. Germline V gene lookup returns CDR1 SGHTA and CDR2 FQGNSA. CDR3 DNA: TGTGCCAGCAGCTTAGCTGGGCGGGCTGCTAGTGGGGTCGAGCAGTACTTC. It is translated as CASSLAGRAASGVEQYF.

The genes are TRBV6-4 and TRBJ2-1, with 8 bases identical to TRBD2. Germline CDR1 and CDR2: MRHNA and SNTAGT. The CDR3 sequence is 16 residues long. V shed 1 base, J shed 0 bases, and the junction held 2 bases outside the gene matches. This chain's CDR3 is CASSDLSGSSYNEQFF. Written as DNA, the CDR3 is TGTGCCAGCAGTGACTTAAGCGGGAGCTCCTACAATGAGCAGTTCTTC.

Comment on this clonotype: The germline gene is not matched at one end of the junction; a read error may be the cause. The chain uses TRBV20-1 and TRBJ2-5; 7 bases are shared with TRBD2. The CDR3 has 14 amino acids. CDR1 is DFQATT, CDR2 SNEGSKA, per germline (reference sequence). In DNA form, the CDR3 reads TGCAGTGGGCAGAGTAGCGGGCTCACAGATACGCAGTATTTC. It specifies CSGQSSGLTDTQYF.

In nucleotides, the CDR3 is TGCAGTGCTATAGCAAACCCAGGCAACACTGAAGCTTTCTTT. Encoded protein: CSAIANPGNTEAFF. The rearrangement joins TRBV20-1 to TRBJ1-1; D ambiguous. CDR1 and CDR2 (germline): DFQATT, SNEGSKA (reference sequence). With 4 bases removed from V and 2 bases from J, the gap between germline ends came to 14 bases. This CDR3 has 14 residues.

The chain uses TRBV7-7 and TRBJ2-5; TRBD1 matches 8 bases. The CDR3 contains 15 residues. CDR1 and CDR2 from the germline V gene are SSHAT and FNYEAQ (reference sequence). CDR3 sequence reads: CASPRDRLRRETQYF. The DNA for the CDR3 is TGTGCTAGCCCCCGGGACAGGCTGCGGCGAGAGACCCAGTACTTC.

This clonotype was seen a handful of times. The chain carries TRBV12-3 or TRBV12-4 and TRBJ2-2; D not certain. The CDR3 has 12 amino acids. Trimming shortened V by 5 bases and J by 5 bases, and 6 bases separated the two germline ends. The CDR3 sequence: CASSGRTGELFF. CDR3 in DNA: TGTGCCAGCAGTGGAAGAACCGGGGAGCTGTTTTTT.